The rows below give T cell receptor beta chains drawn from one sample of a study of preoperative IRX-2 immunotherapy in early breast cancer. Using immunoSEQ multiplex PCR, the repertoire was profiled, and TCRdb retains in-frame clones only, with some absent. The sample holds about 98,000 clones; roughly 85% are singletons and the top ten take around 2%. The sequenced sample was tumor tissue, obtained after IRX-2 immunotherapy. The origin of the receptors is a human donor with breast cancer. CDR3s include the opening cysteine and the closing phenylalanine or tryptophan. A D gene is named only where the DNA matches it firmly. Clone size is shown for a subset of rows, as once, few, many or a class of expanded clone.

D gene	clone size	J gene	V gene	CDR3 DNA	CDR3 protein
-	once	TRBJ2-7	TRBV28	TGTGCCAGTAACACAGTACCCTACGAGCAGTACTTC	CASNTVPYEQYF
TRBD1	-	TRBJ1-5	TRBV18	TGTGCCAGCTCCCGACAGGGGAGCGATCAGCCCCAGCATTTT	CASSRQGSDQPQHF
-	once	TRBJ2-2	TRBV5-1	TGCGCCACCCGAAGGGACCTGAACACCGGGGAGCTGTTTTTT	CATRRDLNTGELFF
-	-	TRBJ1-4	TRBV28	TGTGCCAGCAGTTCAGGGGCGGAAAAACTGTTTTTT	CASSSGAEKLFF
TRBD2	-	TRBJ2-7	TRBV5-1	TGCGCCAGCAGCTTAACTAGCGGGATTGGGGAGCAGTACTTC	CASSLTSGIGEQYF
-	once	TRBJ1-2	TRBV5-1	TGCGCCAGCAGCTTGATCGGGGATGCTAACTATGGCTACACCTTC	CASSLIGDANYGYTF
TRBD2	-	TRBJ2-3	TRBV5-1	TGCGCCAGCCGCCCCGGGACTAGCGGCACAGATACGCAGTATTTT	CASRPGTSGTDTQYF
-	-	TRBJ1-5	TRBV28	TGTGCCAGCAGGCAAGAAGGGAGCGTGAATCAGCCCCAGCATTTT	CASRQEGSVNQPQHF
TRBD2	once	TRBJ2-7	TRBV6-8	TGTGCCAGCAGTTACGCTCTAGCGGGAGGTGGAGAGCAGTACTTC	CASSYALAGGGEQYF
TRBD2	-	TRBJ2-2	TRBV7-7	TGTGCCAGCAGCATCAGTGGCGGGGGTACCGGGGAGCTGTTTTTT	CASSISGGGTGELFF
-	-	TRBJ1-1	TRBV7-1	TGTGCCAGCGAAACGGACAGAGACACTGAAGCTTTCTTT	CASETDRDTEAFF
-	-	TRBJ2-3	TRBV11-3	TGTGCCAGCAGCTCAGTTAACAAGGCCGATACGCAGTATTTT	CASSSVNKADTQYF